Following are 30 T cell receptor beta chains from one sample sequenced in a study of cytomegalovirus exposure and HLA in healthy donors (dated by TCRdb to 2017 to 2019). Library method: the immunoSEQ multiplex PCR assay. A mixture of 60 forward primers for TCR Vbeta segments and 13 reverse primers for TCR Jbeta segments was used in the multiplex PCR. TCRdb's version of the immuneACCESS table is confined to in-frame rearrangements and falls short of the full clone set. An unresolved V gene accounts for under half of the shortfall where checked; the remainder is of unknown origin. The sample table records some 90,000 clones; under 70% of these occur just once. The ten largest account for under 2.5% of the sample. The sample consisted of PBMCs. These receptors were collected from a man aged 50 to 60 in good health and CMV-seronegative.

The chain links TRBV14 to TRBJ2-7, with TRBD2 matching 8 bases. The J segment lost 5 bases and the V segment lost 4 bases, leaving 13 bases of the junction unmatched. Per germline, CDR1 SGHDN and CDR2 FVKESK. This CDR3 has 16 residues. CDR3 protein: CASSRRGTGGPHEQYF. The CDR3 coding sequence is TGTGCCAGCAGCCGGAGAGGTACGGGAGGGCCCCACGAGCAGTACTTC.

This clone appeared a few times. The V and J genes are TRBV7-8 and TRBJ1-5; TRBD1 matches 12 bases. Germline loops: CDR1 SGHVS, CDR2 FQNEAQ. The CDR3 contains 19 residues. J gave up 1 base and V 5 bases, and 12 bases lay outside the gene matches. CDR3 nucleotide sequence: TGTGCCAGCAGCAAAGAAGGGACAGGGGGCGCGGGAAGCAATCAGCCCCAGCATTTT. Translation: CASSKEGTGGAGSNQPQHF.

This sequence joins TRBV18 and TRBJ1-3; D may be TRBD1 (5 bases). Per germline, CDR1 KGHSH and CDR2 LQKENI. Trimming stripped 5 bases from V and 2 bases from J, with 13 bases between. This CDR3 spans 15 amino acids. This CDR3 is CASSFDSRAGNTIYF. CDR3 sequence (DNA): TGTGCCAGCTCATTTGACAGTCGGGCTGGAAACACCATATATTTT.

V and J are TRBV29-1 and TRBJ1-1; TRBD1 matches at 7 bases. CDR1 is SQVTM and CDR2 is ANQGSEA in the germline V gene. The CDR3 length is 13 residues. With V trimmed by 6 bases and J by 4 bases, 8 bases remained unmatched. CDR3 protein: CSVARGPGTEAFF. CDR3 in DNA: TGCAGCGTCGCGAGGGGGCCTGGCACTGAAGCTTTCTTT. The variable domain in full, completed from reference TRBV29-1 and TRBJ1-1, reads SAVISQKPSRDICQRGTSLTIQCQVDSQVTMMFWYRQQPGQSLTLIATANQGSEATYESGFVIDKFPISRPNLTFSTLTVSNMSPEDSSIYLCSVARGPGTEAFFGQGTRLTVV.

V and J are TRBV11-2 and TRBJ1-2, with a possible D match to TRBD1 (6 bases). Germline-derived CDR1 and CDR2 are SGHAT and FQNNGV. The CDR3 has 12 residues. Trimming pared 3 bases from V and 8 bases from J, leaving 10 bases between. As DNA, the CDR3 is TGTGCCAGCAGCTTCAGACAGGAGGGCTACACCTTC. Encoded protein: CASSFRQEGYTF.

The rearrangement joins TRBV2 to TRBJ2-5; 13 nucleotides agree with TRBD2. The CDR3 runs to 16 residues. The V and J ends lost 6 bases and 5 bases, in that order; junction bases with no gene match: 9. Germline CDR1 reads SNHLY; CDR2 reads FYNNEI. The DNA for the CDR3 is TGTGCCAGCAGCGATACTAGCGGGAGGGCCTGCGAGACCCAGTACTTC. The encoded protein is CASSDTSGRACETQYF.

This clone has a single count. The chain recombines TRBV9 with TRBJ1-5; tentative D call: TRBD1 (6 bases). The V end lost 2 bases, the J end lost 5 bases, and 17 bases lay between the germline ends. The CDR3 extends over 16 amino acids. Germline-derived CDR1 and CDR2 are SGDLS and YYNGEE. In DNA, the CDR3 is TGTGCCAGCAGCGTGGGCTTAGGGGGATTTGATCAGCCCCAGCATTTT. The encoded protein is CASSVGLGGFDQPQHF.

This chain uses TRBV27 with TRBJ1-2; TRBD1 aligns across 8 bases. CDR1 is MNHEY, CDR2 SMNVEV, per germline (reference sequence). The CDR3 sequence is 14 residues long. V was clipped by 3 bases and J by 4 bases; unmatched bases: 4. The CDR3 protein is CASSLTGVPYGYTF. In DNA form, the CDR3 reads TGTGCCAGCAGTTTGACAGGGGTCCCCTATGGCTACACCTTC.

The chain joins TRBV6-6 to TRBJ1-2; 9 positions agree with TRBD1. This CDR3 contains 15 residues. Germline trimming cut 8 bases from V and 13 bases from J; bases unmatched to any gene: 20. Germline values: CDR1 MNHNY, CDR2 SVGAGI (reference sequence). CDR3 protein: CASARSHGTGFSPTF. CDR3 coding DNA: TGTGCCAGCGCACGGTCTCACGGGACAGGGTTTTCCCCCACCTTC.

The V and J genes are TRBV7-2 and TRBJ2-5; 8 positions agree with TRBD2. V dropped 3 bases and J dropped 4; count of bases not matched to a gene: 4. CDR1 and CDR2 from the germline V gene are SGHTA and FQGNSA. This CDR3 spans 14 amino acids. The chain's CDR3 is CASSLGAGGETQYF. CDR3 in DNA: TGTGCCAGCAGCTTGGGGGCGGGAGGAGAGACCCAGTACTTC.

V and J are TRBV29-1 and TRBJ1-3, with TRBD1 matching over 10 bases. The V gene end was trimmed by 4 bases and the J gene end by 0 bases; junction bases not matched to a gene: 6. The CDR3 is 16 residues long. Germline V gene lookup returns CDR1 SQVTM and CDR2 ANQGSEA. The CDR3 DNA is TGCAGCGTTGTGCTGGGACAGGGGAACTCTGGAAACACCATATATTTT. Encoded protein: CSVVLGQGNSGNTIYF.

The chain links TRBV14 to TRBJ2-3; possible D gene TRBD2, 6 bases. CDR1 and CDR2 from the germline V gene are SGHDN and FVKESK. The CDR3 runs to 15 residues. V was clipped by 5 bases and J by 0 bases, with 12 bases between them. CDR3 residues: CASSRQLASTDTQYF. Written as DNA, the CDR3 is TGTGCCAGCAGCAGACAGCTAGCGAGCACAGATACGCAGTATTTT.

This chain connects TRBV7-2 to TRBJ2-2; TRBD2 is a possible D gene (5 bases). The CDR3 sequence is 15 residues long. V lost 1 base and J 3 bases, leaving 9 bases between the germline ends. CDR1 is SGHTA and CDR2 is FQGNSA in the germline V gene. The CDR3 nucleotides are TGTGCCAGCAGCTTAGGGGGAGATTACACCGGGGAGCTGTTTTTT. It is translated as CASSLGGDYTGELFF.

The CDR3 DNA follows: TGTGCCAGCAGTCCCTTGACAGGAGACGACGAGCAGTACTTC. Amino acids: CASSPLTGDDEQYF. The rearrangement links TRBV28 to TRBJ2-7; possible D gene TRBD1, 6 bases. The germline CDR1 and CDR2 sequences are MDHEN and SYDVKM. Trimming took 5 bases from V and 5 from J, leaving 16 bases between them. The CDR3 runs to 14 residues.

The rearrangement uses TRBV7-8 and TRBJ2-3; 12 bases line up with TRBD2. CDR1 is SGHVS, CDR2 FQNEAQ, per germline. Unmatched junction bases numbered 5, after V lost 8 bases and J lost 5 bases. This CDR3 comprises 14 residues. CDR3 residues: CASRPSGGEDTQYF. CDR3 DNA: TGTGCCAGCCGCCCTAGCGGGGGGGAAGATACGCAGTATTTT.

This clone was recorded a few times. The chain carries TRBV25-1 and TRBJ2-7; 11 bases agree with TRBD1. The CDR3 has 14 amino acids. V shed 6 bases and J 1 base; nucleotides not matched to a gene: 2. Germline V CDR1 and CDR2: MGHDK, SYGVNS. The CDR3 nucleotides are TGTGCCAGCAGCGGGACAGGGGGTTCCTACGAGCAGTACTTC. This encodes CASSGTGGSYEQYF.

The J gene is TRBJ2-2, the V gene TRBV11-3; D is unresolved. Germline lookup yields CDR1 SGHNT and CDR2 YENEEA. Deletions cut 4 bases from V and 1 base from J, with 7 bases between. The CDR3 loop spans 14 amino acids. DNA of the CDR3: TGTGCCAGCAGCTCCTACAGGAACACCGGGGAGCTGTTTTTT. Amino acids: CASSSYRNTGELFF. The whole variable domain, remainder taken from reference TRBV11-3 and TRBJ2-2, is EAGVVQSPRYKIIEKKQPVAFWCNPISGHNTLYWYLQNLGQGPELLIRYENEEAVDDSQLPKDRFSAERLKGVDSTLKIQPAELGDSAVYLCASSSYRNTGELFFGEGSRLTVL.

The V gene is TRBV5-1, the J gene TRBJ2-3; D is undetermined. V dropped 0 bases and J dropped 0 bases, with 11 bases sitting between them. The CDR3 contains 16 residues. Germline-derived CDR1 and CDR2 are SGHRS and YFSETQ. This CDR3 reads CASSLVRTLSTDTQYF. The DNA for the CDR3 is TGCGCCAGCAGCTTGGTCCGCACTTTAAGCACAGATACGCAGTATTTT.

CDR3 sequence (DNA): TGTGCCAGCTCACCCAGGGAGAACACTGAAGCTTTCTTT. Translated: CASSPRENTEAFF. This rearrangement joins TRBV18 to TRBJ1-1; tentatively, D is TRBD1 (5 bases). Deletions cut 3 bases from V and 1 base from J, with 6 bases between. Germline CDR1 is KGHSH and CDR2 is LQKENI. The CDR3 is 13 amino acids.

For this clone: Its ends do not fully match the called genes, so a read error is possible. The gene calls are TRBV7-9 and TRBJ2-3; D is undetermined. This CDR3 spans 12 amino acids. Per the germline V gene, CDR1 is SEHNR and CDR2 is FQNEAQ (reference sequence). The CDR3: CSSSSRTDTQYF. The DNA for the CDR3 is TGTTCCAGCAGCTCGCGGACAGATACGCAGTATTTT.

The chain links TRBV11-2 to TRBJ1-2; 8 nucleotides align to TRBD1. The CDR3 runs 13 residues. The germline V gene encodes CDR1 SGHAT and CDR2 FQNNGV. Losses at the gene ends were 3 bases for V and 7 bases for J; bases not matched to a gene: 4. CDR3 protein: CASSFGQGSGYTF. The CDR3 coding sequence is TGTGCCAGCAGCTTCGGACAGGGTAGTGGCTACACCTTC.

The V and J genes are TRBV19 and TRBJ1-4, with D perhaps TRBD1 (6 bases). The V and J ends lost 9 bases and 8 bases respectively, with 16 bases between them. CDR1 LNHDA and CDR2 SQIVND come from the germline V gene (reference sequence). This CDR3 region has 13 residues. The CDR3 is CASKGVLEEKLFF. Written as DNA, the CDR3 is TGTGCCAGCAAGGGGGTTTTGGAAGAAAAACTGTTTTTT. Variable domain in full (rest from reference TRBV19 and TRBJ1-4): DGGITQSPKYLFRKEGQNVTLSCEQNLNHDAMYWYRQDPGQGLRLIYYSQIVNDFQKGDIAEGYSVSREKKESFPLTVTSAQKNPTAFYLCASKGVLEEKLFFGSGTQLSVL.

V is TRBV27 and J is TRBJ1-1; 9 bases match TRBD1. Trimming cost V 6 bases and J 6 bases; bases outside gene matches: 8. The CDR3 is made up of 14 amino acids. CDR1 is MNHEY and CDR2 is SMNVEV in the germline V gene (reference sequence). The CDR3 protein is CASRPQGAGAEAFF. The CDR3 coding sequence is TGTGCCAGCAGACCACAGGGGGCAGGGGCTGAAGCTTTCTTT.

The sample holds one count of this clone. The DNA of the CDR3 is TGTGCCAGCAGGCGGACTAGCGAGGAGCTGTTTTTT. It codes for CASRRTSEELFF. This chain uses TRBV6-5 with TRBJ2-2; the match to TRBD2 covers 9 bases. Germline V CDR1 and CDR2: MNHEY, SVGAGI. With V trimmed by 6 bases and J by 10 bases, 3 bases remained unmatched. This CDR3 is 12 amino acids long.

This sequence joins TRBV28 and TRBJ2-7, with 8 positions matching TRBD1. The CDR3 is 14 residues long. V dropped 5 bases and J dropped 3; count of bases not matched to a gene: 6. Germline V gene lookup returns CDR1 MDHEN and CDR2 SYDVKM. The CDR3 region is CASSQGQGFYEQYF. CDR3 in DNA: TGTGCCAGCAGTCAAGGACAGGGATTCTACGAGCAGTACTTC.

In its sample, this clone was seen a few times. The rearrangement links TRBV18 to TRBJ1-1; TRBD1 matches 7 bases. The germline V gene encodes CDR1 KGHSH and CDR2 LQKENI. This CDR3 is 13 amino acids long. The junction had 0 bases not matched to a gene; V was cut back by 4 bases and J by 1 base. The CDR3 spells CASSRDRNTEAFF. The CDR3 nucleotides read TGTGCCAGCTCACGGGACAGGAACACTGAAGCTTTCTTT.

The V call is TRBV18, the J call TRBJ2-1, with D possibly TRBD1 on 6 matching bases. The germline V and J ends were trimmed by 1 base and 9 bases, with 19 bases remaining between them. The germline V gene has CDR1 KGHSH and CDR2 LQKENI. The CDR3 totals 16 residues. CDR3 nucleotides: TGTGCCAGCTCACCACGGGGGCCGGTGCCTGGCAGTGAGCAGTTCTTC. As protein: CASSPRGPVPGSEQFF.

The chain combines TRBV7-9 with TRBJ2-7; tentatively, D is TRBD1 (5 bases). V was shortened by 1 base and J by 5 bases, with 12 bases between the two germline ends. This CDR3 region has 14 residues. Per germline, CDR1 SEHNR and CDR2 FQNEAQ (reference sequence). The chain's CDR3 is CASSLVGRDHEQYF. As DNA, the CDR3 is TGTGCCAGCAGCTTAGTAGGCAGGGATCACGAGCAGTACTTC.

The chain carries TRBV10-2 and TRBJ2-3; D is possibly TRBD2 (7 bases). Trimming cost V 5 bases and J 4 bases, with 43 bases left between them. This CDR3 is 24 amino acids long. CDR1 is WSHSY and CDR2 is SAAADI in the germline V gene. DNA for the CDR3: TGCGCCAGCAGTTTCCCAGGACAGCCGCGCGACGGAGGGCGGGAGCGGTCTGTCTCAGATACGCAGTATTTT. Protein: CASSFPGQPRDGGRERSVSDTQYF.

The chain uses TRBV5-1 and TRBJ1-1; TRBD1 is a possible D gene (6 bases). Trimming took off 2 bases at V and 3 bases at J, with 17 bases between the two ends. CDR3 length: 16 amino acids. Looked up from germline, CDR1 is SGHRS and CDR2 is YFSETQ. CDR3 residues: CASSLGQGSLHTEAFF. CDR3 nucleotides: TGCGCCAGCAGCTTAGGGCAGGGGAGTTTGCACACTGAAGCTTTCTTT.